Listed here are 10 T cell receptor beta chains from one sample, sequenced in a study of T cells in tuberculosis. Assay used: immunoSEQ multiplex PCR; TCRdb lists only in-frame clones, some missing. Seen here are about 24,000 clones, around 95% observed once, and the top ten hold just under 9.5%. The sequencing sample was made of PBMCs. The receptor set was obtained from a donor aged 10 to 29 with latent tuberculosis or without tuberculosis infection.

Here the CDR3 DNA reads TGCGCCAGCAGGACTATCCCCACTTCCTACGAGCAGTACTTC. This gives the protein CASRTIPTSYEQYF. The chain has TRBV5-1 and TRBJ2-7; a weak D match, TRBD2 (5 bases). Germline V CDR1 and CDR2: SGHRS, YFSETQ. V was pared by 5 bases and J by 1 base, with 13 bases between. This CDR3 region has 14 residues.

The CDR3 nucleotides are TGTGCCAGCGATCACGACAGGATTCAGCCCCAGCATTTT. Amino acids: CASDHDRIQPQHF. The rearrangement uses TRBV6-1 and TRBJ1-5, with D tentatively TRBD1 (6 bases). The CDR3 loop spans 13 amino acids. V was shortened by 8 bases and J by 6 bases, with 14 bases between the two germline ends. CDR1 MNHNS and CDR2 SASEGT come from the germline V gene.

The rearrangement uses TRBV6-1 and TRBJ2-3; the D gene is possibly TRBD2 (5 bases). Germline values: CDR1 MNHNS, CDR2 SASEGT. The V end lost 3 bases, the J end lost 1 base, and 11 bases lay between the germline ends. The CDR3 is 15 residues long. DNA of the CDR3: TGTGCCAGCAGTGACCAGGACGGGGGCACAGATACGCAGTATTTT. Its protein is CASSDQDGGTDTQYF.

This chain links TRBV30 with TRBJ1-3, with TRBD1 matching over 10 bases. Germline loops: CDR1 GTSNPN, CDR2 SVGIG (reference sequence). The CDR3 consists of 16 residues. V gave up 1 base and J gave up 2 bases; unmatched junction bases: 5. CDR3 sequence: CAWSAGQGKPGNTIYF. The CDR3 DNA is TGTGCCTGGAGTGCGGGACAGGGGAAACCTGGAAACACCATATATTTT.

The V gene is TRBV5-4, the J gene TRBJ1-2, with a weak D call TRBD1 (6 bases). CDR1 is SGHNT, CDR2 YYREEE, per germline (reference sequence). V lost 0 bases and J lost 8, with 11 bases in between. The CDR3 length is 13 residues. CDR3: CASSLEGTRGYTF. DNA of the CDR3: TGTGCCAGCAGCTTGGAGGGGACACGGGGCTACACCTTC. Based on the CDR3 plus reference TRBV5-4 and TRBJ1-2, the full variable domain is ETGVTQSPTHLIKTRGQQVTLRCSSQSGHNTVSWYQQALGQGPQFIFQYYREEENGRGNFPPRFSGLQFPNYSSELNVNALELDDSALYLCASSLEGTRGYTFGSGTRLTVV.

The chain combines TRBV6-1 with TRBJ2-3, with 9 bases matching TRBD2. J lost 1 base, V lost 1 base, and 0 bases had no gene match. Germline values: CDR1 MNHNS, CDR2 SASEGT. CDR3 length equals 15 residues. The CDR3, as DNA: TGTGCCAGCAGTGAAGAGCGGGGGGGCACAGATACGCAGTATTTT. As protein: CASSEERGGTDTQYF.

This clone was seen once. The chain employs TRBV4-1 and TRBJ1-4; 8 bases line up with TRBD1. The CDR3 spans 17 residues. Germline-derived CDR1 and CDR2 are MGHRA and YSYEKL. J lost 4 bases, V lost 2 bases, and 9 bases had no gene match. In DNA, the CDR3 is TGCGCCAGCAGCCAACCCAGGGGGCCTAGGATTAATGAAAAACTGTTTTTT. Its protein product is CASSQPRGPRINEKLFF.

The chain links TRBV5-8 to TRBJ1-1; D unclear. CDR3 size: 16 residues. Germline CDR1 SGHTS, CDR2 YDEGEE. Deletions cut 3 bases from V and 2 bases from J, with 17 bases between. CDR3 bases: TGTGCCAGCAGCTCCCCTCTTGGAGCGGCCAACACTGAAGCTTTCTTT. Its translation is CASSSPLGAANTEAFF.

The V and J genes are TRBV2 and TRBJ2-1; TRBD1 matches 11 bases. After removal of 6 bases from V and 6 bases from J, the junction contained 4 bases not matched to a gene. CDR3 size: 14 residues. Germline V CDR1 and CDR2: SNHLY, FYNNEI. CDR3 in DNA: TGTGCCAGCAGCGGACAGGGGGCGTTCAATGAGCAGTTCTTC. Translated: CASSGQGAFNEQFF.

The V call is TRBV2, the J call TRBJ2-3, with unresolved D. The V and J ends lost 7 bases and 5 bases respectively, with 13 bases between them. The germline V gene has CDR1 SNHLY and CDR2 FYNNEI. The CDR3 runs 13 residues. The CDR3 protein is CASIIIVGDTQYF. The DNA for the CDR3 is TGTGCCAGCATTATTATAGTTGGAGATACGCAGTATTTT.